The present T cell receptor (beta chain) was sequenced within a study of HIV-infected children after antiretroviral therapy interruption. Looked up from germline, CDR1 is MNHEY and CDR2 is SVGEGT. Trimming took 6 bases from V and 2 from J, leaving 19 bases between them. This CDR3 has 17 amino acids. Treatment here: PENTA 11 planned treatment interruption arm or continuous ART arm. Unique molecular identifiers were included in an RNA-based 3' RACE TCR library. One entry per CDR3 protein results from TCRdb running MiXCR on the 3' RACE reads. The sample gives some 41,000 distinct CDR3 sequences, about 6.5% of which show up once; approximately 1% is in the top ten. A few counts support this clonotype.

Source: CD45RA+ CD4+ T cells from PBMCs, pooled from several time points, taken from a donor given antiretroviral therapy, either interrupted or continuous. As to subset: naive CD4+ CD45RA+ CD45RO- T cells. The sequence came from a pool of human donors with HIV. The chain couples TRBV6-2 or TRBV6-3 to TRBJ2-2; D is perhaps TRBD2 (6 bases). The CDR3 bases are TGTGCCAGCAGCCCCCCGAGCGGGTCCGTAAACACCGGGGAGCTGTTTTTT. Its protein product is CASSPPSGSVNTGELFF.